This TCR beta chain emerged from a study of blood T cell repertoires in COVID-19 (dated by TCRdb to about 2020). The study in broad terms: Samples covering the acute and convalescent phases of COVID-19 were provided by collaborators in the United States, Italy and Spain. The prospective study material was composed of cDNA or gDNA derived from T cells, B-cell-depleted T cells, or PBMCs. Subjects who had been exposed to COVID-19, were actively infected with it, or had recovered from it provided the deeply sampled blood TCRbeta repertoires that made up the dataset. A freely available public database, intended as a resource for researchers studying the immune response to SARS-CoV-2, is where the repertoires were released. Samples were obtained from the ongoing ImmuneRACE study (first 160 participants) and from 1,254 subjects provided by 6 global collaborators. A de-identified subject ID, COVID-19 status, age in years and sex were almost always included in the sample metadata. HLA class I and class II types, where available, came from metadata supplied by the sample provider rather than from assay-based typing.

This clone was observed a handful of times. Its antigen is still unknown. Per-nucleotide qualities are absent, and no much larger clonotype sits a single base away. For CDR1 and CDR2, the germline V gene (reference sequence) lists SEHNR and FQNEAQ. The CDR3 sequence holds 16 residues, the cysteine and phenylalanine included. Just CDR3 DNA is preserved here, 48 bases in frame from base 1. V drops 5 bases and J drops 8 bases, leaving 19 bases in between. In Seattle, one collaborating source enrolled patients while the infection was active and tracked those patients longitudinally over the course of disease. Whole blood was collected in K2EDTA tubes by collaborating institutions according to the institutions' own protocols. For TCRbeta analysis, collaborators shipped samples in one of three forms: frozen whole blood, isolated PBMCs, or DNA extracted from either of those sample types. TCRbeta CDR3 regions were amplified from genomic DNA using the immunoSEQ Assay, a bias-controlled multiplex PCR. As for the original processing: The number of nucleated cells in each sample was estimated by amplification of reference gene primers within the assay. Sequence reads were collapsed and filtered to measure the absolute abundance of every unique TCRbeta CDR3 rearrangement. Productive Simpson clonality was computed per sample as the square root of Simpson's diversity index over productive rearrangements. TCRdb re-hosts the immuneACCESS table, in-frame sequences only. Its copies lack some clones; in the studies checked, an unresolved V gene accounts for under half of them, and the cause for the rest is not known. V, J and clone size are taken as reported in that table, and D and trimming were inferred from the DNA itself. The table for this sample lists more than 200,000 clones; less than 90% of them were counted only once. The biggest ten clones account for about 10% of the sample.

Beyond this particular receptor, the publication reports: The quantity of clinical and demographic metadata differed by source and by participant and was supplied without curation.

The source of this sequence is a woman aged 80 or older with COVID-19, enrolled during active disease. Recombination linked TRBV7-9 to TRBJ1-6; no confident D gene assignment can be made. What was sequenced was peripheral blood. The CDR3 loop reads CASSPAPGNTDSPLHF. In nucleotide form, the sequence is TGTGCCAGCAGCCCAGCCCCCGGGAACACGGATTCACCCCTCCACTTT.